Listed below are T cell receptor beta chains from one sample, sequenced in a study of cytomegalovirus exposure and HLA in healthy donors. TCRdb's copy holds only in-frame clones and misses some; the assay was immunoSEQ multiplex PCR. The sample holds some 110,000 clones, more than 70% seen once. The sequenced material came from PBMCs. The receptors here all came from a man aged 30-40 years in good health and CMV-seronegative. Each CDR3 is given with its conserved first and last residue. A D gene is named only where the DNA matches it firmly. Rows may omit the clone size; those that give it use once, few, many or a size class.

CDR3nt	CDR3aa	d_gene	j_gene	len	v_gene	abundance
TGCGCCAGCAGTCGGGGCGGGACTCTATACGAAGGAAACACCATATATTTT	CASSRGGTLYEGNTIYF	.	TRBJ1-3	17	TRBV4-1	.
TGTGCCATCAGTGGGGGACAGGGTGATCAGCCCCAGCATTTT	CAISGGQGDQPQHF	TRBD1	TRBJ1-5	14	TRBV10-3	.
TGTGCCAGCAGCAGAGTAGGGGGCAGGGGCTCCTACGAGCAGTACTTC	CASSRVGGRGSYEQYF	.	TRBJ2-7	16	TRBV21-1	.
TGTGCCAGCAGCTTAGCGTATGGGCCCTCCCGAGATACGCAGTATTTT	CASSLAYGPSRDTQYF	.	TRBJ2-3	16	TRBV7-7	.
TGTGCCAGCAGTGTTGGGAGGGGTAACTATGGCTACACCTTC	CASSVGRGNYGYTF	.	TRBJ1-2	14	TRBV2	.
TGTGCCAGCAGCGGTTCCCGGGGGGGAGGGACGCAGTATTTT	CASSGSRGGGTQYF	TRBD2	TRBJ2-3	14	TRBV9	few
TGCGCCAGCAGCCAAGAATTGAGCGGGGGGGCCTACAATGAGCAGTTCTTC	CASSQELSGGAYNEQFF	TRBD2	TRBJ2-1	17	TRBV4-3	.
TGTGCCAGCTCACCACTGGCTAGCGGGGGGGCCGGGGAGCAGTTCTTC	CASSPLASGGAGEQFF	TRBD2	TRBJ2-1	16	TRBV18	.
TGTGCCAGCTCGCCTAACTTTGACACTGAAGCTTTCTTT	CASSPNFDTEAFF	.	TRBJ1-1	13	TRBV18	.
TGTGCCACCAGCAGAGATCGGGGGGACAATGAGCAGTTCTTC	CATSRDRGDNEQFF	TRBD2	TRBJ2-1	14	TRBV15	.
TGCGCCAGCAGCTTGGGCGGGACCCCAGATACGCAGTATTTT	CASSLGGTPDTQYF	.	TRBJ2-3	14	TRBV5-1	.
TGTGCCAGCAGTTACGCGCCGACAGGGGGCAGGACTGAAGCTTTCTTT	CASSYAPTGGRTEAFF	TRBD1	TRBJ1-1	16	TRBV6-5	.
TGTGCCAGCAGCTCGACTAGGCAGTATTTT	CASSSTRQYF	.	TRBJ2-3	10	TRBV7-2	.
TGTGCCACTAGTTTGCTAGCGGCAAGCACAGATACGCAGTATTTT	CATSLLAASTDTQYF	TRBD2	TRBJ2-3	15	TRBV6-5	.
TGTGCCAGCAGCCAAGTGCGCGTCACTTGGTCCTACGAGCAGTACTTC	CASSQVRVTWSYEQYF	.	TRBJ2-7	16	TRBV11-2	.
TGTGCCAGCGTCCGGGACAGGGGTTCCTACGAGCAGTACTTC	CASVRDRGSYEQYF	TRBD1	TRBJ2-7	14	TRBV2	.
TGCGCCAGCAGCCAAGTTTTGAGTAATGGAGATACGCAGTATTTT	CASSQVLSNGDTQYF	.	TRBJ2-3	15	TRBV4-3	.
TGTGCCAGTAGTGCCCGACAGGGGGCGACCACTGAAGCTTTCTTT	CASSARQGATTEAFF	TRBD1	TRBJ1-1	15	TRBV19	few
TGTGCCAGTAGTGTCACCATCGGGACAGTAAACTATGGCTACACCTTC	CASSVTIGTVNYGYTF	TRBD1	TRBJ1-2	16	TRBV19	once
TGCGCCAGCAGGTTGGGTGAGGCAGATACGCAGTATTTT	CASRLGEADTQYF	.	TRBJ2-3	13	TRBV5-1	few
TGTGCCAGCAGCTCCAGACAGGGGTCCCAAGAGACCCAGTACTTC	CASSSRQGSQETQYF	TRBD1	TRBJ2-5	15	TRBV5-4	once
TGCAGCGTTCCCAGAACCCTGAACACCGGGGAGCTGTTTTTT	CSVPRTLNTGELFF	.	TRBJ2-2	14	TRBV29-1	.
TGTGCCAGCAGCTCCGGGAGCTCACCCCGCGAGCAGTACTTC	CASSSGSSPREQYF	.	TRBJ2-7	14	TRBV5-4	.
TGCGCCAGCAGCCAAGACGAGGTTATGAACACTGAAGCTTTCTTT	CASSQDEVMNTEAFF	.	TRBJ1-1	15	TRBV4-1	few
TGTGCCAGTTCAGCGGTTGGGACTGAAGCTTTCTTT	CASSAVGTEAFF	.	TRBJ1-1	12	TRBV2	.
TGTGCCATCAGTGATGGGACTAGCGGACGCAATGAGCAGTTCTTC	CAISDGTSGRNEQFF	TRBD2	TRBJ2-1	15	TRBV10-3	.
TGTGCCAGCAGCTTAGCGCCTCGGAGGTTGGATGAAAAACTGTTTTTT	CASSLAPRRLDEKLFF	.	TRBJ1-4	16	TRBV7-6	.
TGTGCCAGCAGCTTAGGGACTGGCGCCTACGAGCAGTACTTC	CASSLGTGAYEQYF	.	TRBJ2-7	14	TRBV7-6	.
TGCGCCAGCACCTTGACAGGAGCAGCTAACACTGAAGCTTTCTTT	CASTLTGAANTEAFF	.	TRBJ1-1	15	TRBV5-1	.
TGTGCCAGCAGATACGAGTCACCCCTCCACTTT	CASRYESPLHF	.	TRBJ1-6	11	TRBV6-5	.
TGCGCCAGCAGCTTTAGCCCAACTAATGAAAAACTGTTTTTT	CASSFSPTNEKLFF	.	TRBJ1-4	14	TRBV5-1	.
TGCAGCGTTGGCCATTATCTGGCGGGAGCGTCCTACGAGCAGTACTTC	CSVGHYLAGASYEQYF	TRBD2	TRBJ2-7	16	TRBV29-1	few
TGCAGCGTACGCGATTCCGGGACAGTTAAGGAGCAGTACTTC	CSVRDSGTVKEQYF	TRBD1	TRBJ2-5	14	TRBV29-1	.
TGTGCCACCAGCAGAGATCAGTCCCCCTACGAGCAGTACTTC	CATSRDQSPYEQYF	.	TRBJ2-7	14	TRBV15	.
TGCGCCAGCAGCCCAGGGGGCGCAGGCTATGGCTACACCTTC	CASSPGGAGYGYTF	TRBD1	TRBJ1-2	14	TRBV4-1	.
TGTGCCAGCAGCTACACGGACAGTCGTGGCTACACCTTC	CASSYTDSRGYTF	.	TRBJ1-2	13	TRBV7-9	.
TGTGCCAGCAGCTCCCCCAGACAGGGCAATCAGCCCCAGCATTTT	CASSSPRQGNQPQHF	.	TRBJ1-5	15	TRBV28	few
TGCGCCAGCAGTCAATCGAAGCGGCTAGCGGGGCGAGACAATGAGCAGTTCTTC	CASSQSKRLAGRDNEQFF	TRBD2	TRBJ2-1	18	TRBV23-1	.
TGTGCCAGCAGCTTTGGGAACAGGGGGCAAGACTACAATGAGCAGTTCTTC	CASSFGNRGQDYNEQFF	TRBD1	TRBJ2-1	17	TRBV11-2	.